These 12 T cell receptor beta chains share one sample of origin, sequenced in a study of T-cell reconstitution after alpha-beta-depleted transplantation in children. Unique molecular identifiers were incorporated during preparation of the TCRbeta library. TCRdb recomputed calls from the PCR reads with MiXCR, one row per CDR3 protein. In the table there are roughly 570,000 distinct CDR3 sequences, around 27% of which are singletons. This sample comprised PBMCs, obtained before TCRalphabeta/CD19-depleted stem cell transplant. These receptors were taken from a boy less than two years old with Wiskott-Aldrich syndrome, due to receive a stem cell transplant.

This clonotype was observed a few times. DNA of the CDR3: TGCAGTGCTAGAGGCCGTGGCAAAGGGGAGACCCAGTACTTC. Its protein product is CSARGRGKGETQYF. The rearrangement joins TRBV20-1 to TRBJ2-5; D is uncertain. V dropped 1 base and J dropped 5 bases, with 14 bases sitting between them. The CDR3 loop spans 14 amino acids. The germline gives CDR1 DFQATT, CDR2 SNEGSKA (reference sequence).

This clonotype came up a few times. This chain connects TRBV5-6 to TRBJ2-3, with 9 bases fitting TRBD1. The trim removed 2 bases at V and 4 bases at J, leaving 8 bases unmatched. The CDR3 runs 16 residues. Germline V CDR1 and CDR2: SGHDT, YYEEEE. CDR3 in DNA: TGTGCCAGCAGCTTAAGTATGGACAGGGGTCCAGATACGCAGTATTTT. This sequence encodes CASSLSMDRGPDTQYF.

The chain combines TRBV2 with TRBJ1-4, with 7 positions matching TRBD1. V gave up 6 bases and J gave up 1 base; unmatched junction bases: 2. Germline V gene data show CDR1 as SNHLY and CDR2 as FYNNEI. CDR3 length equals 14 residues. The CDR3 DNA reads TGTGCCAGCAGCCACAGGGGAACTAATGAAAAACTGTTTTTT. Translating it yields CASSHRGTNEKLFF.

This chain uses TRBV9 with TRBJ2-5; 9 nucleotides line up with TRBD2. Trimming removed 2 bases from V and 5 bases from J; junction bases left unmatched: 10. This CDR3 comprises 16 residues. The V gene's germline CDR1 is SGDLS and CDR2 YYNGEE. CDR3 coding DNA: TGTGCCAGCAGCGTCATGATAGCGGGAGCTCTGGAGACCCAGTACTTC. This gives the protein CASSVMIAGALETQYF.

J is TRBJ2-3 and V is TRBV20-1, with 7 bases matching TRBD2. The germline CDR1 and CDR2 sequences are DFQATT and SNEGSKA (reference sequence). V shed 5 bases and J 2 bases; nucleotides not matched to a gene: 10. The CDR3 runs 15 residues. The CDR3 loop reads CSAARRTSLTDTQYF. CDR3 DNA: TGCAGTGCTGCCAGAAGGACTAGTCTCACAGATACGCAGTATTTT.

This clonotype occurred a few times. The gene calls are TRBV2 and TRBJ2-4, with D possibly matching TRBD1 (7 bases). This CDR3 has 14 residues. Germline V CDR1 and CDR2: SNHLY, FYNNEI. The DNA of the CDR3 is TGTGCAGGATATCAGGGGGGAACCAAAAACATTCAGTACTTC. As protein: CAGYQGGTKNIQYF. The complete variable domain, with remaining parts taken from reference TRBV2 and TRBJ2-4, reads EPEVTQTPSHQVTQMGQEVILRCVPISNHLYFYWYRQILGQKVEFLVSFYNNEISEKSEIFDDQFSVERPDGSNFTLKIRSTKLEDSAMYFCAGYQGGTKNIQYFGAGTRLSVL.

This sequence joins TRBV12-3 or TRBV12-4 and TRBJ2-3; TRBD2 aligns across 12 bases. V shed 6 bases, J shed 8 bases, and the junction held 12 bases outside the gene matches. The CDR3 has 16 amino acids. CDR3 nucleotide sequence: TGTGCCAGCAGGCCCCTTGGACTAGCGGGGCTAGGTACGCAGTATTTT. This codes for CASRPLGLAGLGTQYF.

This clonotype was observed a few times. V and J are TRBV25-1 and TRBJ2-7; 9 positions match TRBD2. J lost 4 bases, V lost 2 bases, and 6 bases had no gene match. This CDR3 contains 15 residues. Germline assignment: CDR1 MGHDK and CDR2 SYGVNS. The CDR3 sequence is CASSEGSGRLYEQYF. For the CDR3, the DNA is TGTGCCAGCAGTGAAGGCAGCGGGAGGTTGTACGAGCAGTACTTC.

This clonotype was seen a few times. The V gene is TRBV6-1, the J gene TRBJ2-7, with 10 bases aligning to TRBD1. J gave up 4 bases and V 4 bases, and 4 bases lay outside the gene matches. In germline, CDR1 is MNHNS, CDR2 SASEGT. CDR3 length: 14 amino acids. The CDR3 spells CASSGTGGLYEQYF. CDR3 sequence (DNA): TGTGCCAGCAGTGGGACAGGGGGGTTATACGAGCAGTACTTC.

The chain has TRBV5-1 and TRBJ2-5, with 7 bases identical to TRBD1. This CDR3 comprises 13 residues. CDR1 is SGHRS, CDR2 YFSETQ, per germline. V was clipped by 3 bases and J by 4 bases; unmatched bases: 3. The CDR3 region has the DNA TGCGCCAGCAGCTCGACAGGGTCAGAGACCCAGTACTTC. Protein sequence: CASSSTGSETQYF.

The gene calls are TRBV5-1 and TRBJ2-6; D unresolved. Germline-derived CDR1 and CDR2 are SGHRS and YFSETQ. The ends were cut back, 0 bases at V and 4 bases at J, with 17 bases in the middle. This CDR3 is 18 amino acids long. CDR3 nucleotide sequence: TGCGCCAGCAGCTTGGAACCGGGCCTCAGAACGGGGGCCAACGTCCTGACTTTC. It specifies CASSLEPGLRTGANVLTF.

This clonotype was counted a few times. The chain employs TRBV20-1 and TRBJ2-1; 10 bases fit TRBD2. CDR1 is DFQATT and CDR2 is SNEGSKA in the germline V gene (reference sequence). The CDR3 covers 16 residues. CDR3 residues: CRTAWAGTSDYNEQFF. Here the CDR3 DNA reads TGCAGGACCGCGTGGGCCGGGACTAGCGACTACAATGAGCAGTTCTTC.